The TCR beta chain under discussion was sequenced for a study of T cells in Graves' hyperthyroidism and ophthalmopathy (dated by TCRdb to about 2019). Background on the whole study: TCR V-J signatures able to tell the groups apart were searched for in a discovery cohort of some 100 patients, of whom roughly 42 had Graves' ophthalmopathy and roughly 58 had stable Graves' hyperthyroidism. After sampling, hyperthyroidism patients received methimazole starting at 30 mg daily, and ophthalmopathy patients received high-dose intravenous methylprednisolone. In about 6 Graves' hyperthyroidism patients, the study also compared T-cell repertoires from thyroid tissue with T-cell repertoires from blood. According to the paper, TCR Vbeta CDR3 sequencing was carried out on more than 120 peripheral blood samples, which came from fewer than 50 ophthalmopathy, 70 to 80 hyperthyroidism and about 17 progressor patients. The roughly 100 discovery patients were divided at random into training and test sets in a 7:3 ratio. An independent validation cohort of around 19 hyperthyroidism patients and about 16 patients who later progressed to ophthalmopathy tested prospective prediction of ophthalmopathy.

Amplification of TCR beta CDR3 regions was carried out from RNA transcripts. A first-round RT-PCR of the TCR CDR3 used the HTBI primer set with the Qiagen OneStep RT-PCR kit. Libraries were constructed in a second round of multiplex PCR, after which size selection and purification were performed. Sequencing of the libraries was done on an Illumina HiSeq2000 using paired-end 100 bp reads. On the study's bioinformatics: SOAPnuke was used to process the raw data, with reads discarded if the reads contained adapters or uncalled bases, had a mean Phred below 15, or lacked an exact constant-primer or identifier match. High-quality paired reads were merged using COPE v1.2.5, and each unique nucleotide sequence was defined as a clonotype. MiTCR v1.1 was used to align the clonotypes against IMGT TRBV, TRBD and TRBJ reference segments. Analysis was restricted to V-J combinations with a frequency above 0.0001, which covered over 98% of repertoires. A TCS score was defined as the ratio between F50 (clonal expansion) and ExV (chaos), using BLOSUM62-based TCRdist between CDR3 peptides within each V-J. Welch's t-statistics and random forest reduced fewer than 600 V-J features to about 13, which were used in a naive Bayes classifier (R e1071). The similarity between thyroid and blood repertoires was quantified using the Morisita-Horn index. Using fastp trimming at Q25 and MiXCR clonotype assembly, TCRdb reanalyzed the public sequencing data and kept in-frame beta chains. Merged by CDR3 protein, the rows form single entries marked with the most common genes and DNA. These V and J calls derive from TCRdb rather than the authors' analysis. Within this sample are 610,000 or so distinct CDR3 sequences, with 46% of them counted one time only. The ten largest account for around 7.7% of the sample.

With regard to this clonotype: This receptor's antigen is unknown. Base qualities are not recorded, but no much larger clone differs from it by a single base.

Results the study describes overall, beyond this receptor: In cross-validation, a model built on a 13 V-J signature told ophthalmopathy apart from stable hyperthyroidism with approximately 90% sensitivity and approximately 81% specificity, and in testing the same model reached 80%/75%. No statistical method was used to set the sample size in advance, and investigators knew the group allocation. During validation, the model predicted progression to ophthalmopathy a median of approximately 6 months ahead of onset, with approximately 71% sensitivity and 72.22% specificity. Most expanded thyroid clonotypes (frequency above 0.001) were also detected in blood, a finding suggesting that blood repertoires may reflect thyroid immune responses.

Stable Graves' hyperthyroidism was defined as no progression to ophthalmopathy during 18 months of follow-up. Hyperthyroidism patients were newly diagnosed, with disease duration under 2 months, and aged 18 to 65 years. The study excluded patients with uncontrolled infections, other autoimmune diseases, pregnancy or lactation. Clinical symptoms, serum thyroxine and TRAb, thyroid ultrasound, and orbital computed tomography formed the basis for the diagnoses. Total RNA was extracted using Trizol reagent, and RNA quality was assessed on an Agilent 2100 Bioanalyzer. Material for sequencing was peripheral blood or thyroid tissue (not recorded which). The source is a woman aged 18-29 years with Graves' hyperthyroidism.

Here is the DNA: TGCAGTGCTACGGGACAGGGGGAGTACGAGCAGTACTTC. It codes for CSATGQGEYEQYF. The chain joins TRBV20-1 to TRBJ2-7; 11 bases in the junction line up with TRBD1. The germline V gene (reference sequence) specifies DFQATT as CDR1 and SNEGSKA as CDR2. Including cysteine and phenylalanine, the CDR3 has 13 amino acids. Solely the CDR3 DNA is kept, with 39 bases framed from the first base. After removal of 4 bases from V and 4 bases from J, the junction retains 3 bases not matched to a gene.